The rows below give T cell receptor beta chains drawn from one sample of a study of blood T cell repertoires in COVID-19. Assay used: immunoSEQ multiplex PCR; TCRdb lists only in-frame clones, some missing. The data contain under 40,000 clones, more than 70% of them singletons. Material: peripheral blood. The origin of the receptors is a man between 65 and 85 years old with active COVID-19. Each CDR3 is given with its conserved first and last residue. The order of the fields is J gene, clone size, V gene, D gene, CDR3 protein, CDR3 DNA. The D gene is left open where the match is weak. Some rows have no size entry. The others give once, few or many, or a class for an expanded clone.

J gene: TRBJ2-1
clone size: -
V gene: TRBV18
D gene: TRBD1
CDR3 protein: CASSPDRGLEFF
CDR3 DNA: TGTGCCAGCTCTCCCGACAGGGGGTTGGAGTTCTTC

J gene: TRBJ1-4
clone size: -
V gene: TRBV3-1/TRBV3-2
D gene: TRBD1
CDR3 protein: CASSQETGGSYATNEKLFF
CDR3 DNA: TGTGCCAGCAGCCAAGAGACAGGGGGCAGCTATGCAACTAATGAAAAACTGTTTTTT

J gene: TRBJ1-5
clone size: -
V gene: TRBV27
D gene: TRBD1
CDR3 protein: CASSPGQWNQPQHF
CDR3 DNA: TGTGCCAGCAGTCCGGGACAGTGGAATCAGCCCCAGCATTTT

J gene: TRBJ2-5
clone size: -
V gene: TRBV10-2
D gene: TRBD2
CDR3 protein: CASSGGGASGQETQYF
CDR3 DNA: TGCGCCAGCAGTGGCGGGGGGGCCTCAGGCCAAGAGACCCAGTACTTC

J gene: TRBJ2-5
clone size: few
V gene: TRBV7-9
D gene: -
CDR3 protein: CASTLGGVETQYF
CDR3 DNA: TGTGCCAGCACCCTAGGAGGGGTGGAGACCCAGTACTTC

J gene: TRBJ2-7
clone size: -
V gene: TRBV18
D gene: -
CDR3 protein: CASSPPGLRGQYF
CDR3 DNA: TGTGCCAGCTCACCACCGGGACTCCGGGGACAGTACTTC

J gene: TRBJ1-2
clone size: -
V gene: TRBV6-6
D gene: -
CDR3 protein: CASSYQQTFNYGYTF
CDR3 DNA: TGTGCCAGCAGTTACCAACAGACATTTAACTATGGCTACACCTTC

J gene: TRBJ1-6
clone size: -
V gene: TRBV19
D gene: -
CDR3 protein: CASSIYLTVDLHF
CDR3 DNA: TGTGCCAGTAGTATCTATTTAACTGTAGACCTCCACTTT

J gene: TRBJ1-3
clone size: -
V gene: TRBV24-1
D gene: TRBD1
CDR3 protein: CATSERGLDTIYF
CDR3 DNA: TGTGCCACCAGTGAAAGGGGGCTAGACACCATATATTTT

J gene: TRBJ2-2
clone size: -
V gene: TRBV6-2/TRBV6-3
D gene: -
CDR3 protein: CASSYPLTGELFF
CDR3 DNA: TGTGCCAGCAGTTACCCTTTAACCGGGGAGCTGTTTTTT

J gene: TRBJ1-5
clone size: few
V gene: TRBV11-2
D gene: -
CDR3 protein: CASSSGQNQPQHF
CDR3 DNA: TGTGCCAGCAGCTCTGGACAGAATCAGCCCCAGCATTTT

J gene: TRBJ2-1
clone size: -
V gene: TRBV4-1
D gene: TRBD1
CDR3 protein: CASSHLRDRDNEQFF
CDR3 DNA: TGCGCCAGCAGCCACCTCCGGGACAGAGACAATGAGCAGTTCTTC

J gene: TRBJ2-5
clone size: -
V gene: TRBV9
D gene: -
CDR3 protein: CASSVDPGGETQYF
CDR3 DNA: TGTGCCAGCAGCGTAGATCCGGGTGGAGAGACCCAGTACTTC

J gene: TRBJ2-4
clone size: -
V gene: TRBV15
D gene: TRBD2
CDR3 protein: CATSRDTLAGLAKNIQYF
CDR3 DNA: TGTGCCACCAGCAGAGATACACTAGCGGGGCTAGCCAAAAACATTCAGTACTTC

J gene: TRBJ2-1
clone size: -
V gene: TRBV7-2
D gene: TRBD2
CDR3 protein: CASRKGLAVYNEQFF
CDR3 DNA: TGTGCCAGCAGGAAAGGACTAGCGGTATACAATGAGCAGTTCTTC

J gene: TRBJ2-2
clone size: -
V gene: TRBV18
D gene: -
CDR3 protein: CASFGGGSKAGELFF
CDR3 DNA: TGTGCCAGCTTCGGTGGAGGGTCTAAGGCCGGGGAGCTGTTTTTT

J gene: TRBJ2-1
clone size: once
V gene: TRBV7-2
D gene: -
CDR3 protein: CASSLEAGTVTYNEQFF
CDR3 DNA: TGTGCCAGCAGCTTAGAGGCGGGGACAGTGACCTACAATGAGCAGTTCTTC

J gene: TRBJ2-5
clone size: once
V gene: TRBV27
D gene: -
CDR3 protein: CASRSSAGPLKETQYF
CDR3 DNA: TGTGCCAGCAGGAGCTCGGCAGGGCCCCTGAAGGAAACCCAGTACTTC

J gene: TRBJ2-7
clone size: -
V gene: TRBV7-2
D gene: -
CDR3 protein: CASSLDRFVGYEQYF
CDR3 DNA: TGTGCCAGCAGCTTAGACAGGTTTGTTGGCTACGAGCAGTACTTC

J gene: TRBJ2-7
clone size: -
V gene: TRBV6-1
D gene: -
CDR3 protein: CASSDWNRDLSHEQYF
CDR3 DNA: TGTGCCAGCAGTGACTGGAACCGGGACTTGTCCCACGAGCAGTACTTC

J gene: TRBJ2-5
clone size: -
V gene: TRBV10-3
D gene: TRBD2
CDR3 protein: CAISESLVAGYQETQYF
CDR3 DNA: TGTGCCATCAGTGAGTCCCTGGTAGCGGGATACCAAGAGACCCAGTACTTC

J gene: TRBJ2-1
clone size: -
V gene: TRBV7-2
D gene: TRBD1
CDR3 protein: CASSHRGTGFFEQFF
CDR3 DNA: TGTGCCAGCAGCCACCGGGGGACAGGGTTTTTTGAGCAGTTCTTC

J gene: TRBJ2-3
clone size: -
V gene: TRBV30
D gene: -
CDR3 protein: CAWRKGQYNTDTQYF
CDR3 DNA: TGTGCCTGGAGGAAAGGACAGTATAACACAGATACGCAGTATTTT

J gene: TRBJ1-2
clone size: -
V gene: TRBV5-1
D gene: TRBD1
CDR3 protein: CASSTGQHNYGYTF
CDR3 DNA: TGCGCCAGCAGCACGGGACAGCATAACTATGGCTACACCTTC

J gene: TRBJ2-7
clone size: -
V gene: TRBV19
D gene: -
CDR3 protein: CASSQSYEQYF
CDR3 DNA: TGTGCCAGTAGTCAGTCCTACGAGCAGTACTTC

J gene: TRBJ1-6
clone size: -
V gene: TRBV25-1
D gene: -
CDR3 protein: CASSESGRRYNSPLHF
CDR3 DNA: TGTGCCAGCAGTGAATCAGGGAGGCGATATAATTCACCCCTCCACTTT

J gene: TRBJ2-1
clone size: once
V gene: TRBV6-5
D gene: TRBD2
CDR3 protein: CASRDRLAGGNEQFF
CDR3 DNA: TGTGCCAGCAGGGATCGACTAGCGGGGGGGAATGAGCAGTTCTTC

J gene: TRBJ2-3
clone size: -
V gene: TRBV7-3
D gene: TRBD2
CDR3 protein: CASSLTRASGATDTQYF
CDR3 DNA: TGTGCCAGCAGCTTAACTCGGGCTAGCGGGGCGACAGATACGCAGTATTTT

J gene: TRBJ1-2
clone size: -
V gene: TRBV25-1
D gene: -
CDR3 protein: CASSGTPGYGYTF
CDR3 DNA: TGTGCCAGCAGTGGGACTCCCGGATATGGCTACACCTTC

J gene: TRBJ2-7
clone size: -
V gene: TRBV7-2
D gene: -
CDR3 protein: CASSLGWQYEQYF
CDR3 DNA: TGTGCCAGCAGCTTAGGTTGGCAGTACGAGCAGTACTTC

J gene: TRBJ2-5
clone size: -
V gene: TRBV7-6
D gene: TRBD2
CDR3 protein: CASRPYTSGKETQYF
CDR3 DNA: TGTGCCAGCAGACCCTACACTAGCGGGAAAGAGACCCAGTACTTC

J gene: TRBJ2-1
clone size: -
V gene: TRBV18
D gene: TRBD1
CDR3 protein: CASSRPGTGRTREQFF
CDR3 DNA: TGTGCCAGCTCACGGCCCGGGACAGGGAGAACGCGTGAGCAGTTCTTC